The rows below give T cell receptor beta chains drawn from one sample of a study of monozygotic twins with inflammatory bowel disease. TCRdb reanalyzed the 5' RACE reads, giving one entry per CDR3 protein sequence and no DNA. Recorded for this sample: 190,000 or so distinct CDR3 sequences. The sequencing input was blood. These receptors all stem from a human donor with ulcerative colitis or Crohn's disease, or a healthy co-twin of an affected twin (not recorded which). CDR3s include the opening cysteine and the closing phenylalanine or tryptophan. The order of the fields is V gene, J gene, CDR3 protein.

V: TRBV6-1; J: TRBJ2-5; CDR3: CARSGGGGETQYF
V: TRBV19; J: TRBJ1-1; CDR3: CASSVTGRPAAFF
V: TRBV5-1; J: TRBJ1-2; CDR3: CASSPGEYGYTF
V: TRBV12-3/TRBV12-4; J: TRBJ2-5; CDR3: CASSTFGGETQYF
V: TRBV27; J: TRBJ2-7; CDR3: CASSLSPGVRYEQYF
V: TRBV20-1; J: TRBJ2-7; CDR3: CSARIGQPDYEQYF
V: TRBV4-1; J: TRBJ1-6; CDR3: CASSLDRAGYSPLHF
V: TRBV20-1; J: TRBJ1-6; CDR3: CSAREGSYNSPLHF
V: TRBV3-1; J: TRBJ1-2; CDR3: CASSPSVSYYGYTF
V: TRBV19; J: TRBJ2-3; CDR3: CASSIRQGSTDTQYF
V: TRBV27; J: TRBJ1-3; CDR3: CASSRGQGLSGNTIYF
V: TRBV7-9; J: TRBJ1-6; CDR3: CASSGWAVDSPLHF
V: TRBV7-8; J: TRBJ2-5; CDR3: CASSRRDSKETQYF
V: TRBV5-1; J: TRBJ2-2; CDR3: CASSGGTSGYTGELFF
V: TRBV25-1; J: TRBJ2-7; CDR3: CASTLDSYEQYF
V: TRBV7-9; J: TRBJ2-1; CDR3: CASSSPGLFTNEQFF
V: TRBV10-2; J: TRBJ2-2; CDR3: CASSRGPNTGELFF
V: TRBV29-1; J: TRBJ1-2; CDR3: CSASGQGYGYTF
V: TRBV5-1; J: TRBJ1-1; CDR3: CASNQQGAHRVDEAFF
V: TRBV9; J: TRBJ2-3; CDR3: CASSGREGSTDTQYF
V: TRBV4-1; J: TRBJ2-2; CDR3: CASSQLGDRVVFF
V: TRBV7-9; J: TRBJ2-4; CDR3: CASSSGNIQYF
V: TRBV2; J: TRBJ1-5; CDR3: CASSGSARFNQPQHF
V: TRBV6-5; J: TRBJ2-3; CDR3: CASSSQGGLTDTQYF
V: TRBV5-1; J: TRBJ1-2; CDR3: CASSPDGGYGYTF
V: TRBV5-6; J: TRBJ2-2; CDR3: CASSPFSPPGGELFF
V: TRBV4-1; J: TRBJ1-1; CDR3: CASSQDQGGTEAFF
V: TRBV6-5; J: TRBJ1-6; CDR3: CASISVLGGGNYNSPLHF
V: TRBV27; J: TRBJ2-3; CDR3: CASSLLGRGFYTDTQYF
V: TRBV6-5; J: TRBJ1-5; CDR3: CASSSRGWQPQHF
V: TRBV14; J: TRBJ2-1; CDR3: CASSQEQLYNEQFF
V: TRBV6-2/TRBV6-3; J: TRBJ1-1; CDR3: CASTATGNTEAFF
V: TRBV5-1; J: TRBJ1-4; CDR3: CASSLAATNEKLFF
V: TRBV12-3/TRBV12-4; J: TRBJ2-3; CDR3: CASISRGGIPGHPGTDTQYF
V: TRBV15; J: TRBJ1-2; CDR3: CATSSGRGGGYGYTF
V: TRBV7-6; J: TRBJ2-6; CDR3: CATWGPRDSGANVLTF
V: TRBV27; J: TRBJ1-2; CDR3: CASSFGGGSNYGYTF
V: TRBV4-1; J: TRBJ2-7; CDR3: CASSQDPPPSYEQYF
V: TRBV4-1; J: TRBJ2-3; CDR3: CASSQDRGGGAGDTQYF
V: TRBV7-3; J: TRBJ2-3; CDR3: CASSRGDRGTDTQYF
V: TRBV20-1; J: TRBJ2-7; CDR3: CSAAEGPRYSYEQYF
V: TRBV5-5; J: TRBJ1-1; CDR3: CASSLRSGQDTEAFF
V: TRBV5-1; J: TRBJ2-7; CDR3: CASSFGDGFDYEQYF
V: TRBV7-6; J: TRBJ2-7; CDR3: CASSLGPVTGYSYEQYF
V: TRBV5-1; J: TRBJ1-2; CDR3: CASSLRSGQGVGYTF